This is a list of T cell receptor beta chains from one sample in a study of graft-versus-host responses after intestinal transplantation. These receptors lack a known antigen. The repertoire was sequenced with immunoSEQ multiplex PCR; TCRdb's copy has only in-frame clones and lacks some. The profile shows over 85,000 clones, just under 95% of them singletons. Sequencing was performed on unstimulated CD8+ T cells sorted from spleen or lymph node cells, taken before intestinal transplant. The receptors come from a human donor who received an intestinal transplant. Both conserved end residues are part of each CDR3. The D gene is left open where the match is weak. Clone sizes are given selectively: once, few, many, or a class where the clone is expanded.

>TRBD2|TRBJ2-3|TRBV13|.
CASSTVLAGDSTDTQYF
TGTGCCAGCAGCACCGTCCTAGCGGGCGATAGCACAGATACGCAGTATTTT
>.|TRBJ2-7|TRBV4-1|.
CASSQDRTESSYEQYF
TGCGCCAGCAGCCAAGATAGGACAGAGAGCTCCTACGAGCAGTACTTC
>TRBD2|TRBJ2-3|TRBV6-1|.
CASSEAGDLVFTDTQYF
TGTGCCAGCAGTGAGGCGGGGGATTTGGTCTTCACAGATACGCAGTATTTT
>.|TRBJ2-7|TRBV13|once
CASSNVAYEQYF
TGTGCCAGCAGCAACGTAGCCTACGAGCAGTACTTC
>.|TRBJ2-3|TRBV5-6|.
CASSLWAGKGSGTDTQYF
TGTGCCAGCAGCTTGTGGGCGGGGAAGGGGTCGGGCACAGATACGCAGTATTTT
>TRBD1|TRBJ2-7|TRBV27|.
CASSFSGTGSYEQYF
TGTGCCAGCAGTTTTTCCGGGACAGGCTCCTACGAGCAGTACTTC
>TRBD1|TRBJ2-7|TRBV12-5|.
CASGLGPDRVIYEQYF
TGTGCTAGTGGTTTGGGACCGGACAGGGTCATCTACGAGCAGTACTTC
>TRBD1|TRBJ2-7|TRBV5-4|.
CASSTWDSNEQYF
TGTGCCAGCAGCACATGGGACAGCAACGAGCAGTACTTC
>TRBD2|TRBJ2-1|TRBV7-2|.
CASSSGLAGVNEQFF
TGTGCCAGCAGCTCCGGACTAGCGGGAGTCAATGAGCAGTTCTTC
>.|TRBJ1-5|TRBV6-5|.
CASSQLSNSNQPQHF
TGTGCCAGCAGCCAACTCTCAAATAGCAATCAGCCCCAGCATTTT
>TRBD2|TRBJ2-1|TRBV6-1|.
CASSDGRGTSGSSWDEQFF
TGTGCCAGCAGTGACGGGCGGGGGACTAGCGGGAGCAGTTGGGATGAGCAGTTCTTC
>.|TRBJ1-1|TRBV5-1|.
CASSLDITGPNTEAFF
TGCGCCAGCAGCTTGGACATAACAGGGCCGAACACTGAAGCTTTCTTT
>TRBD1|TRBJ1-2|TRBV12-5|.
CASGLDRGPYGYTF
TGTGCTAGTGGTTTGGACAGGGGTCCATATGGCTACACCTTC
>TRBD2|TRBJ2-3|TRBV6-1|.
CASSGLGSGGAWDTQYF
TGTGCCAGCAGTGGCCTGGGGAGCGGGGGGGCCTGGGATACGCAGTATTTT
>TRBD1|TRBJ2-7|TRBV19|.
CASSAGTGNYEQYF
TGTGCCAGTAGCGCCGGGACAGGGAATTACGAGCAGTACTTC
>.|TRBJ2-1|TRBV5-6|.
CASSPAASNEQFF
TGTGCCAGCAGCCCGGCGGCTAGTAATGAGCAGTTCTTC
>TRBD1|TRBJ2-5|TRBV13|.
CASSYGAGGRETQYF
TGTGCCAGCAGTTATGGGGCAGGGGGCAGGGAGACCCAGTACTTC
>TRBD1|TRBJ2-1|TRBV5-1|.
CASSFEGARGARGSFF
TGCGCCAGCAGCTTTGAGGGGGCGCGTGGGGCCCGCGGCTCGTTCTTC
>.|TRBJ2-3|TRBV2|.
CASSGLITDTQYF
TGTGCCAGCAGCGGACTGATCACAGATACGCAGTATTTT
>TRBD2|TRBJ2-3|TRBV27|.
CASRDSGRADTQYF
TGTGCCAGCAGGGATAGCGGGAGGGCAGATACGCAGTATTTT
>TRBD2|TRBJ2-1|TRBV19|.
CASSIGTSGVRGLTEQFF
TGTGCCAGTAGTATCGGGACTAGCGGGGTCCGAGGTCTCACTGAGCAGTTCTTC
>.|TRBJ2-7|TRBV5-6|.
CASSPTTDPYEQYF
TGTGCCAGCAGCCCGACGACAGATCCCTACGAGCAGTACTTC
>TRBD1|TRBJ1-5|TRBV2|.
CASGVQGQGNQPQHF
TGTGCCAGCGGGGTGCAGGGACAGGGGAATCAGCCCCAGCATTTT
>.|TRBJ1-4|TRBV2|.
CASSAGQTNEKLFF
TGTGCCAGCAGCGCTGGACAGACTAATGAAAAACTGTTTTTT
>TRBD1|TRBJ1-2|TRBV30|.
CAWSPGTGFYGYTF
TGTGCCTGGTCTCCCGGGACAGGGTTCTATGGCTACACCTTC
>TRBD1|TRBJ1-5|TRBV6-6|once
CASSSPDLTGNQPQHF
TGTGCCAGCAGTTCTCCGGACCTGACAGGGAATCAGCCCCAGCATTTT
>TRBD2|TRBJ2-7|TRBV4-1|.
CASSQVTSAHSYEQYF
TGCGCCAGCAGCCAAGTGACTAGCGCTCACTCCTACGAGCAGTACTTC
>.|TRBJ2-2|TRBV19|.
CASSIGQPSTGELFF
TGTGCCAGTAGTATTGGACAGCCCTCGACCGGGGAGCTGTTTTTT
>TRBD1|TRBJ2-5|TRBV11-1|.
CASSLGTGRYQETQYF
TGTGCCAGCAGCTTGGGGACAGGCCGGTACCAAGAGACCCAGTACTTC
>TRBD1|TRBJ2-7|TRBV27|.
CASSFGDRIDEQYF
TGTGCCAGCAGTTTTGGGGACAGGATCGACGAGCAGTACTTC
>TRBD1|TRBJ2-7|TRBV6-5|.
CASSPGTELYEQYF
TGTGCCAGCAGTCCCGGGACAGAACTCTACGAGCAGTACTTC